Shown below are 23 T cell receptor beta chains from a single sample sequenced in a study of spatial heterogeneity in lung cancer. TCRdb fed the 5' RACE reads into MiXCR, producing one record per CDR3 protein. The sample has around 10,000 distinct CDR3 sequences, over 20% seen once; the top ten hold about 45%. Time point denoted: blood at routine non-recurrence follow-up after resection. The material sequenced was PBMCs, taken at follow-up. The receptors stem from a male donor with early-stage non-small cell lung cancer.

By sample fraction, this clonotype is medium-sized. This chain joins TRBV28 and TRBJ1-5, with D possibly being TRBD1 (5 bases). CDR3 length equals 15 residues. Per the germline V gene, CDR1 is MDHEN and CDR2 is SYDVKM. Deletions cut 6 bases from V and 4 bases from J, with 16 bases between. CDR3 in amino acids: CASSSRDLRNQPQHF. DNA for the CDR3: TGTGCCAGCAGCTCCCGGGACCTCAGGAATCAGCCCCAGCATTTT.

This clonotype occurred many times. Here the CDR3 reads CSACSRASSYNEQFF. The CDR3 DNA follows: TGCAGTGCTTGTAGTAGGGCTAGCTCCTACAATGAGCAGTTCTTC. The rearrangement links TRBV20-1 to TRBJ2-1; no clear D gene. The V and J ends lost 5 bases and 0 bases respectively, with 14 bases between them. This CDR3 has 15 residues. Germline V gene lookup returns CDR1 DFQATT and CDR2 SNEGSKA (reference sequence).

The rearrangement joins TRBV20-1 to TRBJ2-7; 7 bases fit TRBD2. Germline CDR1 DFQATT, CDR2 SNEGSKA (reference sequence). The V segment lost 5 bases and the J segment 7 bases; nucleotides outside the gene matches: 17. The CDR3 runs to 15 residues. The CDR3 loop is CSAPTSGGRNLEQYF. In DNA form, the CDR3 reads TGCAGTGCTCCTACCTCGGGCGGGAGAAACCTTGAGCAGTACTTC.

This clonotype showed up just a few times. CDR3 sequence reads: CASSYLSGETQYF. The CDR3 coding sequence is TGTGCCAGCAGTTACCTATCCGGGGAGACCCAGTACTTC. The V gene is TRBV6-2 or TRBV6-3, the J gene TRBJ2-5; no clear D. CDR1 MNHEY and CDR2 SVGEGT come from the germline V gene. The CDR3 is made up of 13 amino acids. Trimming removed 2 bases from V and 5 bases from J, with 9 bases in between.

The table lists this clonotype with many counts. The chain joins TRBV7-2 to TRBJ2-5; D possibly corresponds to TRBD2 (6 bases). The V end was cut by 5 bases, the J end by 4 bases, with 11 bases between. Germline CDR1 reads SGHTA; CDR2 reads FQGNSA. The CDR3 has 13 residues. DNA for the CDR3: TGTGCCAGCAGCGGGGGGAGGTCAGAGACCCAGTACTTC. It encodes CASSGGRSETQYF.

V gene TRBV12-3 or TRBV12-4 combines with J gene TRBJ2-5; 9 bases align to TRBD2. The CDR3 extends over 15 amino acids. V dropped 3 bases and J dropped 5; count of bases not matched to a gene: 7. The CDR3 spells CASSLGGGAVETQYF. The CDR3 DNA reads TGTGCCAGCAGTTTGGGCGGGGGGGCCGTGGAGACCCAGTACTTC.

This clonotype was observed many times. V is TRBV6-2 or TRBV6-3 and J is TRBJ2-1; 9 bases are a match to TRBD1. The germline CDR1 and CDR2 sequences are MNHEY and SVGEGT. The V segment lost 5 bases and the J segment 3 bases; nucleotides outside the gene matches: 5. There are 15 residues in the CDR3. CDR3 region: CASSRDRAYYNEQFF. In nucleotides, the CDR3 is TGTGCCAGCAGTCGGGACAGGGCTTACTACAATGAGCAGTTCTTC.

The genes are TRBV28 and TRBJ2-1; no reliable D call. The CDR3 consists of 15 residues. Between the trimmed V and J ends, which lost 4 bases and 4 bases, there was a span of 14 bases. The germline CDR1 and CDR2 sequences are MDHEN and SYDVKM. The CDR3 spells CASSSMAERYNEQFF. For the CDR3, the DNA is TGTGCCAGCAGTTCTATGGCGGAAAGATACAATGAGCAGTTCTTC.

By sample share, this clonotype is medium-sized (0.01 to 0.1%). The CDR3 protein is CASSLQRQFQETQYF. The CDR3 nucleotides read TGTGCCAGCAGCTTACAGCGACAGTTCCAAGAGACCCAGTACTTC. The J gene is TRBJ2-5, the V gene TRBV7-9; perhaps TRBD1 as D (5 bases). Germline assignment: CDR1 SEHNR and CDR2 FQNEAQ (reference sequence). CDR3 length: 15 residues. V was shortened by 2 bases and J by 1 base, with 11 bases between the two germline ends. The variable domain in full, completed from reference TRBV7-9 and TRBJ2-5, reads DTGVSQNPRHKITKRGQNVTFRCDPISEHNRLYWYRQTLGQGPEFLTYFQNEAQLEKSRLLSDRFSAERPKGSFSTLEIQRTEQGDSAMYLCASSLQRQFQETQYFGPGTRLLVL.

The rearrangement joins TRBV24-1 to TRBJ2-2, with D possibly matching TRBD2 (5 bases). The CDR3 length is 15 residues. The V end lost 2 bases, the J end lost 6 bases, and 12 bases lay between the germline ends. Germline V CDR1 and CDR2: KGHDR, SFDVKD. CDR3 in amino acids: CATSDSSRGPGELFF. The CDR3 coding sequence is TGTGCCACCAGTGATTCGAGCAGAGGGCCCGGGGAGCTGTTTTTT.

This clonotype occurred once. The genes are TRBV4-2 and TRBJ2-5; D is unresolved. The germline V gene encodes CDR1 LGHNA and CDR2 YNFKEQ. This CDR3 is built from 16 residues. Deletions cut 1 base from V and 4 bases from J, with 16 bases between. The CDR3 DNA reads TGTGCCAGCAGCCAAGGTCCCCGGACCGGCGGAGAGACCCAGTACTTC. This translates into CASSQGPRTGGETQYF.

This clonotype was observed at least ten times. This chain connects TRBV6-2 or TRBV6-3 to TRBJ1-5; a possible D gene is TRBD1 (5 bases). Germline V CDR1 and CDR2: MNHEY, SVGEGT. V was clipped by 2 bases and J by 4 bases, with 12 bases between them. The CDR3 contains 15 residues. CDR3 nucleotides: TGTGCCAGCAGTTACGGCAGGGTCGGTAATCAGCCCCAGCATTTT. It codes for CASSYGRVGNQPQHF.

In this sample, this clonotype turned up many times. V usage is TRBV5-1 and J usage is TRBJ2-5; D may correspond to TRBD1 or TRBD2 (5 bases each). From germline, CDR1 is SGHRS and CDR2 YFSETQ. This CDR3 is built from 12 residues. The ends were cut back, 4 bases at V and 4 bases at J, with 8 bases in the middle. CDR3: CASSGDGETQYF. CDR3 coding DNA: TGCGCCAGCAGCGGGGACGGAGAGACCCAGTACTTC.

The chain couples TRBV7-2 to TRBJ2-7; TRBD1 agrees at 8 bases. Germline trimming cut 2 bases from V and 6 bases from J; bases unmatched to any gene: 3. The CDR3 has 13 residues. Per germline, CDR1 SGHTA and CDR2 FQGNSA. The chain's CDR3 is CASSLQGAREQYF. CDR3 coding DNA: TGTGCCAGCAGCTTACAGGGGGCACGCGAGCAGTACTTC.

This clonotype was detected many times. V is TRBV6-2 or TRBV6-3 and J is TRBJ2-5; D is possibly TRBD1 or TRBD2 (5 bases each). CDR3 length: 13 residues. The V end lost 6 bases, the J end lost 7 bases, and 15 bases lay between the germline ends. Germline CDR1 reads MNHEY; CDR2 reads SVGEGT. The CDR3 region is CASSWTPGGTQYF. DNA of the CDR3: TGTGCCAGCAGCTGGACACCTGGAGGGACCCAGTACTTC.

The chain employs TRBV7-9 and TRBJ1-1; tentative D call: TRBD1 (6 bases). CDR1 and CDR2 (germline): SEHNR, FQNEAQ (reference sequence). V gave up 8 bases and J gave up 4 bases, with 17 bases separating them. There are 14 residues in the CDR3. CDR3: CASYYGAGATEAFF. CDR3 sequence (DNA): TGTGCCAGCTATTACGGGGCAGGGGCCACTGAAGCTTTCTTT.

CDR3 region: CASSLGPPGGANVLTF. CDR3 DNA sequence: TGTGCCAGCAGCTTGGGGCCCCCGGGGGGGGCCAACGTCCTGACTTTC. The chain combines TRBV7-9 with TRBJ2-6; either TRBD1 or TRBD2 may supply D (5 bases each). The CDR3 is 16 residues long. The germline V and J ends were trimmed by 3 bases and 4 bases, with 13 bases remaining between them. The germline V gene has CDR1 SEHNR and CDR2 FQNEAQ (reference sequence).

This clonotype was detected ten times or more. The chain joins TRBV27 to TRBJ1-2, with 9 positions matching TRBD1. The CDR3 length is 17 residues. The germline V gene has CDR1 MNHEY and CDR2 SMNVEV (reference sequence). V dropped 5 bases and J dropped 4; count of bases not matched to a gene: 14. The CDR3 sequence: CASSPDIPGQGSYGYTF. The CDR3, as DNA: TGTGCCAGCAGTCCCGACATTCCGGGACAGGGCTCCTATGGCTACACCTTC.

This clonotype was recorded at least ten times. The chain recombines TRBV2 with TRBJ1-6; no firm D call. The CDR3 is 15 amino acids. Between the trimmed V and J ends, which lost 6 bases and 6 bases, there was a span of 15 bases. The germline V gene encodes CDR1 SNHLY and CDR2 FYNNEI. CDR3 protein: CASRTEGLSNSPLHF. CDR3 sequence (DNA): TGTGCCAGCAGGACGGAGGGTCTATCTAATTCACCCCTCCACTTT.

This sequence joins TRBV5-1 and TRBJ1-1, with no clear D. This CDR3 has 13 amino acids. Trimming left V 2 bases short and J 1 base short, with 6 bases between. Germline V gene lookup returns CDR1 SGHRS and CDR2 YFSETQ. CDR3 nucleotides: TGCGCCAGCAGCTTAACGGCGAACACTGAAGCTTTCTTT. Protein: CASSLTANTEAFF.

This clonotype occurred many times. The chain carries TRBV4-3 and TRBJ2-2, with D uncertain. Looked up from germline, CDR1 is LGHNA and CDR2 is YSLEER. V dropped 4 bases and J dropped 3 bases, with 9 bases sitting between them. CDR3 length: 14 residues. Here the CDR3 DNA reads TGCGCCAGCAGCCCCTTTATAGACACCGGGGAGCTGTTTTTT. It specifies CASSPFIDTGELFF.

This clonotype was counted only a few times. The chain has TRBV28 and TRBJ1-1; D might be TRBD1 (6 bases). The CDR3 is 17 residues long. V dropped 5 bases and J dropped 0 bases, with 19 bases sitting between them. Germline assignment: CDR1 MDHEN and CDR2 SYDVKM. The CDR3 DNA follows: TGTGCCAGCAGTCCCTCACAGGGTAAGCCCATGAACACTGAAGCTTTCTTT. Amino acid sequence: CASSPSQGKPMNTEAFF.

This clonotype was detected ten times or more. The rearrangement joins TRBV5-1 to TRBJ2-7; TRBD2 matches at 9 bases. J lost 5 bases, V lost 4 bases, and 4 bases had no gene match. The CDR3 runs to 13 residues. CDR1 is SGHRS and CDR2 is YFSETQ in the germline V gene. The CDR3 loop is CASSPGTSNEQYF. CDR3 DNA sequence: TGCGCCAGCAGCCCCGGGACTAGCAACGAGCAGTACTTC.